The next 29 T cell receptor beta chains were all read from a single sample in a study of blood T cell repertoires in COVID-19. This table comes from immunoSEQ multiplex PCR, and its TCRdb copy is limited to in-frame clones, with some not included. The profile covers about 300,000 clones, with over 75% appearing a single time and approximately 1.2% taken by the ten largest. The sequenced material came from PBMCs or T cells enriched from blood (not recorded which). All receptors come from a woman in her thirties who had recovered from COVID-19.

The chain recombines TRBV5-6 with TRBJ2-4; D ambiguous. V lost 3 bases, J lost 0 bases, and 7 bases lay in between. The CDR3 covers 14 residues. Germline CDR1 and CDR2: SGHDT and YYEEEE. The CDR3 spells CASSSELAKNIQYF. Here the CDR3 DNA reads TGTGCCAGCAGCTCCGAGTTAGCCAAAAACATTCAGTACTTC.

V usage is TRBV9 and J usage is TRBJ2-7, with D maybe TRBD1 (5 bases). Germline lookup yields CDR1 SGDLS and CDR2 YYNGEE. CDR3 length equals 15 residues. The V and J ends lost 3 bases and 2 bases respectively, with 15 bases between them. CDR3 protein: CASSGQGPSAYEQYF. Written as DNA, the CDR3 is TGTGCCAGCAGCGGGCAGGGCCCTTCGGCCTACGAGCAGTACTTC.

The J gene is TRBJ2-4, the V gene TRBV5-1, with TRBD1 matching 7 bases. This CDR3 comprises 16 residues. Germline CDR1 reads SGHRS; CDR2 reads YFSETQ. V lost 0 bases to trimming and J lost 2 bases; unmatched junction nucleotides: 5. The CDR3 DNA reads TGCGCCAGCAGCTTGGAAGGGGGCGCCACCAAAAACATTCAGTACTTC. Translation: CASSLEGGATKNIQYF.

The CDR3 loop is CASSFYDRGRDEQYF. The CDR3 nucleotides read TGTGCCAGCAGCTTTTACGACAGGGGCAGGGACGAGCAGTACTTC. The chain employs TRBV7-2 and TRBJ2-7; TRBD1 agrees at 8 bases. Unmatched junction bases numbered 9, after V lost 3 bases and J lost 5 bases. The CDR3 spans 15 residues. Germline assignment: CDR1 SGHTA and CDR2 FQGNSA.

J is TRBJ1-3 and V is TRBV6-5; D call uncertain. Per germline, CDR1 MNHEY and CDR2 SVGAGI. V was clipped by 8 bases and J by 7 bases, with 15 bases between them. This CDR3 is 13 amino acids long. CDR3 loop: CASEDRRSNTIYF. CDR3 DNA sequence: TGTGCCAGCGAGGACCGGAGGTCGAACACCATATATTTT.

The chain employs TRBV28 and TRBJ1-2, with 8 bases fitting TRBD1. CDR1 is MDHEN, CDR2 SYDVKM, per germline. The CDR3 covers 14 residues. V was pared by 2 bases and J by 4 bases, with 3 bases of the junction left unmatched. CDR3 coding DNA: TGTGCCAGCAGTTTAGCTACAGGGGGCTATGGCTACACCTTC. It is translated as CASSLATGGYGYTF.

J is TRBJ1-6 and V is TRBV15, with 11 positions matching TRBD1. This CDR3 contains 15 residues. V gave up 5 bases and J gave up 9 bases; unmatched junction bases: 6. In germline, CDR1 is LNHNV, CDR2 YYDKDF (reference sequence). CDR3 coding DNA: TGTGCCACCAGCGCTATCGGGACAGGGGGTTCACCCCTCCACTTT. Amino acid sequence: CATSAIGTGGSPLHF.

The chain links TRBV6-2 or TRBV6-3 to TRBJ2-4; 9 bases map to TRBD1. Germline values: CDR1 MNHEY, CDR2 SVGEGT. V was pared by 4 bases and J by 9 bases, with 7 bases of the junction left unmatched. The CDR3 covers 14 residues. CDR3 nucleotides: TGTGCCAGCAGTTCCGGACAGGGGCGGCTCATTCAGTACTTC. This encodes CASSSGQGRLIQYF.

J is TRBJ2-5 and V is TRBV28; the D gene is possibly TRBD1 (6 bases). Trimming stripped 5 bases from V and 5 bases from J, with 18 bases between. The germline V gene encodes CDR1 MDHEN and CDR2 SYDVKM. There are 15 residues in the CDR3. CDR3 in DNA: TGTGCCAGCAGTCTCCGGGACACCCTGCGGGAGACCCAGTACTTC. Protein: CASSLRDTLRETQYF.

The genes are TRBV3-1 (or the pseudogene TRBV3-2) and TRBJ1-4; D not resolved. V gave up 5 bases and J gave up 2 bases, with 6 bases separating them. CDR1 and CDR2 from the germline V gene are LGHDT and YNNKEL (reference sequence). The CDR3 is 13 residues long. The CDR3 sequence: CASSYETNEKLFF. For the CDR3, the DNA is TGTGCCAGCAGCTACGAGACTAATGAAAAACTGTTTTTT.

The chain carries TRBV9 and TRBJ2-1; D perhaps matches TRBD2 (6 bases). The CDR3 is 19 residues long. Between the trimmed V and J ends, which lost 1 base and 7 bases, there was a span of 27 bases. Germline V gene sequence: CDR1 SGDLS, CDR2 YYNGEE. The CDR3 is CASSVQARTRLRGGNEQFF. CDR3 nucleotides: TGTGCCAGCAGCGTACAGGCGAGGACTCGTTTACGAGGAGGGAATGAGCAGTTCTTC.

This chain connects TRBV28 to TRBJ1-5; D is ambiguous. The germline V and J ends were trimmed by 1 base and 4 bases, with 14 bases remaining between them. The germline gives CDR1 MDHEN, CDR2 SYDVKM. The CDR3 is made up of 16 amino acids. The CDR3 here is CASSLSGTGNNQPQHF. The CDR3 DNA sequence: TGTGCCAGCAGTTTATCCGGAACGGGGAATAATCAGCCCCAGCATTTT.

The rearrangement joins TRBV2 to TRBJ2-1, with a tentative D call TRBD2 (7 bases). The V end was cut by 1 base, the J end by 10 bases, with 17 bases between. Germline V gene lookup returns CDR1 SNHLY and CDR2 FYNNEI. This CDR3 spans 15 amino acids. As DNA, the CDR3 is TGTGCCAGCAGTGAAGTAACCGGCGGGGGCGGCGAGCAGTTCTTC. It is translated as CASSEVTGGGGEQFF.

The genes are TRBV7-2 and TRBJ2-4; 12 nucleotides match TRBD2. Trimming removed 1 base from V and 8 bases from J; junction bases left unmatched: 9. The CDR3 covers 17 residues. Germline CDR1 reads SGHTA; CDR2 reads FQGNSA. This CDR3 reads CASSLVSSGRAGDIQYF. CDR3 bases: TGTGCCAGCAGCTTAGTCTCTAGCGGGAGGGCCGGGGACATTCAGTACTTC.

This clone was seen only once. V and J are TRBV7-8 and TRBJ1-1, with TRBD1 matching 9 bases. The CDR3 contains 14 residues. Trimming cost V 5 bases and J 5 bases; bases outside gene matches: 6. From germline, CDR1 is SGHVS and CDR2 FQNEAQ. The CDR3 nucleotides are TGTGCCAGCAGCCTGACAGGGGGTGTAACTGAAGCTTTCTTT. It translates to CASSLTGGVTEAFF.

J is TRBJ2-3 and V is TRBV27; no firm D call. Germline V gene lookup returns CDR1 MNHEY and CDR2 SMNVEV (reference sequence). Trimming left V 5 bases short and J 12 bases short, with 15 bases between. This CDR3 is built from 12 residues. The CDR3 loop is CASSAQFSPQYF. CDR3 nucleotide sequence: TGTGCCAGCAGTGCTCAGTTTAGCCCACAGTATTTT.

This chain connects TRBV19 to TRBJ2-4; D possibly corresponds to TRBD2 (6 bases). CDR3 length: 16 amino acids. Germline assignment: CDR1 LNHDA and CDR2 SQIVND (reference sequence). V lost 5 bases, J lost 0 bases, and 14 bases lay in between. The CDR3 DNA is TGTGCCAGTAGTGTCGGGACTGCCCTAGCCAAAAACATTCAGTACTTC. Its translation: CASSVGTALAKNIQYF.

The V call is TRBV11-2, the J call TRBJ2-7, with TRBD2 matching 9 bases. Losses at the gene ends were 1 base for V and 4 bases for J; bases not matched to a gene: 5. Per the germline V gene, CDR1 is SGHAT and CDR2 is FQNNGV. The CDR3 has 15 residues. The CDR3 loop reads CASSLVLAGKYEQYF. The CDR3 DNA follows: TGTGCCAGCAGCTTAGTTCTAGCGGGAAAGTACGAGCAGTACTTC. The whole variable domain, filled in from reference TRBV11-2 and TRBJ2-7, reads EAGVAQSPRYKIIEKRQSVAFWCNPISGHATLYWYQQILGQGPKLLIQFQNNGVVDDSQLPKDRFSAERLKGVDSTLKIQPAKLEDSAVYLCASSLVLAGKYEQYFGPGTRLTVT.

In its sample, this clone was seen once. The CDR3 reads CASRSSGRTEAFF. Here the CDR3 DNA reads TGCGCCAGCAGATCCTCGGGGAGAACTGAAGCTTTCTTT. The chain uses TRBV10-1 and TRBJ1-1, with no clear D. Germline lookup yields CDR1 WNHNN and CDR2 SYGVQD (reference sequence). V was pared by 6 bases and J by 5 bases, with 13 bases between. The CDR3 is 13 residues long.

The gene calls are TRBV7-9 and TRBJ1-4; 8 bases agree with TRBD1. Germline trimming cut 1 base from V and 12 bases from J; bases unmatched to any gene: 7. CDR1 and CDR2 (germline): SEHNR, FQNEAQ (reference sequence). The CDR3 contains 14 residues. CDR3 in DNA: TGTGCCAGCAGCTTAGGCTTCGGGGACAGGCAACTGTTTTTT. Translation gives CASSLGFGDRQLFF.

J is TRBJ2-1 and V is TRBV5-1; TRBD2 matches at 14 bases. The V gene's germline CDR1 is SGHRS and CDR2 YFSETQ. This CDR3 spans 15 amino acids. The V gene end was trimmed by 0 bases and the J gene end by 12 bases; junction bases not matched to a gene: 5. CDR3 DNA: TGCGCCAGCAGCTTGGACGGACTAGCGGGAGGAATGCAGTTCTTC. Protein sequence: CASSLDGLAGGMQFF.

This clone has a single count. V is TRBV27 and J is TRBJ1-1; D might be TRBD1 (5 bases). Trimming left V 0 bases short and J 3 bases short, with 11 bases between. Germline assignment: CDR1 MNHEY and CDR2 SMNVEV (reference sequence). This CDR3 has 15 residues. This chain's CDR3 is CASSLSGGSHTEAFF. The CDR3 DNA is TGTGCCAGCAGTTTATCGGGGGGTTCTCACACTGAAGCTTTCTTT.

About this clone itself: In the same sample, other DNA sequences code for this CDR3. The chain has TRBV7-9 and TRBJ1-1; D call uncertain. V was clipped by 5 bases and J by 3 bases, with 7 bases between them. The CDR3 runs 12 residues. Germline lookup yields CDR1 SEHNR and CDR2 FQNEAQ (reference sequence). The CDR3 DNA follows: TGTGCCAGCAGCCCAGGTGACACTGAAGCTTTCTTT. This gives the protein CASSPGDTEAFF.

CDR3 amino acids: CASSFGLAGDNEQFF. The DNA for the CDR3 is TGTGCCAGCAGCTTTGGACTAGCGGGGGACAATGAGCAGTTCTTC. The rearrangement links TRBV7-9 to TRBJ2-1; 13 nucleotides line up with TRBD2. V shed 3 bases and J 5 bases; nucleotides not matched to a gene: 1. Germline V gene lookup returns CDR1 SEHNR and CDR2 FQNEAQ (reference sequence). This CDR3 is 15 amino acids long.

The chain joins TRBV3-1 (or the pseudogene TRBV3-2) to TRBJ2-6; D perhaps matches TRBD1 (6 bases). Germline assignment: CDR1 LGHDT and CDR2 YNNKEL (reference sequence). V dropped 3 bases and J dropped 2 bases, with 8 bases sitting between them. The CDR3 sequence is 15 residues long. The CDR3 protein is CASSHGGAGANVLTF. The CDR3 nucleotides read TGTGCCAGCAGCCATGGGGGCGCTGGGGCCAACGTCCTGACTTTC.

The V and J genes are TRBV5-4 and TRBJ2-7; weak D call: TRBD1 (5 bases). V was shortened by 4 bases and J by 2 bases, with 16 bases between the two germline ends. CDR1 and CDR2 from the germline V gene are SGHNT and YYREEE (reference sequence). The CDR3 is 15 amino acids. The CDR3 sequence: CASSPSPGKPYEQYF. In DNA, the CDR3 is TGTGCCAGCAGCCCGTCGCCAGGGAAGCCCTACGAGCAGTACTTC.

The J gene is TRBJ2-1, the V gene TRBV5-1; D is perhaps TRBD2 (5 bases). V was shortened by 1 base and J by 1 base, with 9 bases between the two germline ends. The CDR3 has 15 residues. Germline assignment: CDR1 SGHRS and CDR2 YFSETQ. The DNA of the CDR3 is TGCGCCAGCAGCTTGAACGGGAAGTCCTACAATGAGCAGTTCTTC. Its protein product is CASSLNGKSYNEQFF. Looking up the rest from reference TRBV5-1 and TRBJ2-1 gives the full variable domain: KAGVTQTPRYLIKTRGQQVTLSCSPISGHRSVSWYQQTPGQGLQFLFEYFSETQRNKGNFPGRFSGRQFSNSRSEMNVSTLELGDSALYLCASSLNGKSYNEQFFGPGTRLTVL.

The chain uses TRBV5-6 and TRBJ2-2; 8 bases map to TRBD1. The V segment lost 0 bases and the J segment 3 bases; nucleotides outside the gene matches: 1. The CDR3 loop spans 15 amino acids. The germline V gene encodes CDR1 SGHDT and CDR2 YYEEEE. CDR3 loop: CASSLDRGDTGELFF. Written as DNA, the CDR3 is TGTGCCAGCAGCTTGGACAGGGGGGACACCGGGGAGCTGTTTTTT.

CDR3 loop: CASRPMTSGSPDTQYF. For the CDR3, the DNA is TGTGCAAGTCGCCCGATGACTAGCGGGAGCCCCGATACGCAGTATTTT. The rearrangement joins TRBV12-2 to TRBJ2-3; the table calls TRBD2, which could not be checked here. TRBV12-2 is designated a pseudogene. This CDR3 has 16 residues.